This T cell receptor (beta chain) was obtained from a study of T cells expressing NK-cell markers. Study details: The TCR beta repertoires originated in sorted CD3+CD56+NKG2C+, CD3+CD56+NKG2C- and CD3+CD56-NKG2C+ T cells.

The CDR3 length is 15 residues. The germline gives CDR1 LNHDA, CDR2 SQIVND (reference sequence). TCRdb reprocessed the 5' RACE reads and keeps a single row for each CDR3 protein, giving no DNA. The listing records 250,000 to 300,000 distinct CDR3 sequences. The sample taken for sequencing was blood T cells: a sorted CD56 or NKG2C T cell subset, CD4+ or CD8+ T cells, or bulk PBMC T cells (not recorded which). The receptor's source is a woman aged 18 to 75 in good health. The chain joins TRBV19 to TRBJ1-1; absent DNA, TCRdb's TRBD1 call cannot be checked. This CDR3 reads CASRDHRGSNTEAFF.